This entry describes one T cell receptor beta chain. The record originates from a study of blood T cell repertoires in COVID-19. Across the whole study: Sample material is recorded as cDNA or gDNA derived from T cells, B-cell-depleted T cells, or PBMCs.

TCRdb's copy holds only in-frame clones and misses some; the assay was immunoSEQ multiplex PCR. Among 100,000 to 110,000 clones listed, almost 80% were seen once. The CDR3 runs 14 residues. Trimming took 2 bases from V and 9 from J; bases not matched to a gene: 7. Germline values: CDR1 SGHAT, CDR2 FQNNGV. This rearrangement joins TRBV11-2 to TRBJ2-1, with 7 bases that match TRBD1. This receptor was obtained from a woman between 70 and 85 years old with acute or convalescent COVID-19. Sample: peripheral blood. For the CDR3, the DNA is TGTGCCAGCAGCTTATTACAGGGGATCGGTGAGCAGTTCTTC. Its translation: CASSLLQGIGEQFF.